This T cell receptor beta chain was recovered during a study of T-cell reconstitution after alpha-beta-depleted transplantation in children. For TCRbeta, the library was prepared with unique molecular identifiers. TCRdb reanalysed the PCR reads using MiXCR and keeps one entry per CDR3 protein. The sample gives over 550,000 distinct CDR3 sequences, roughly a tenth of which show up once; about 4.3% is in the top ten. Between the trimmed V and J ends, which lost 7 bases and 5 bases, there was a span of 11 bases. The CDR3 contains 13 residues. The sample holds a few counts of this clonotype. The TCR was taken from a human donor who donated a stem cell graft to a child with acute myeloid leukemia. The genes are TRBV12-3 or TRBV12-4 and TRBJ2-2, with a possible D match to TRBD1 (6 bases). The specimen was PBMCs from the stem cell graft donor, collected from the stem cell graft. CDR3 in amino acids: CASTGVRTGELFF. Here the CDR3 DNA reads TGTGCCAGCACAGGGGTCCGAACCGGGGAGCTGTTTTTT.